This is a list of T cell receptor beta chains from one sample in a study of human T cells and chemical hapten exposure. From the RACE reads, TCRdb called clonotypes with MiXCR, one entry per CDR3 protein. The sample holds 180,000 or so distinct CDR3 sequences, 13% to 15% seen once. The sequencing here drew on whole blood, taken in connection with sensitization to the hapten diphenylcyclopropenone (DPC). These receptors came from a woman under 40 with alopecia areata. Some clones in this sample may be carry-over from other donors' samples. Each CDR3 is given with its conserved first and last residue. D genes are given only for firm matches. Where a row states a size, it is once, few, many or the class of an expanded clone; other rows omit it.

j_call clone_size v_call d_call cdr3_nt cdr3_aa
TRBJ2-3 . TRBV28 TRBD1 TGTGCCAGCAGTTTATCCAGGGGGCTTTACACAGATACGCAGTATTTT CASSLSRGLYTDTQYF
TRBJ1-1 . TRBV4-1 . TGCGCCAGCAGCCACCCATCCGGTTCTGCTTTCTTT CASSHPSGSAFF
TRBJ2-3 few TRBV29-1 TRBD2 TGCAGCGTTGAAAGGTTCGCCGGGACTAGCGGCACAGATACGCAGTATTTT CSVERFAGTSGTDTQYF
TRBJ1-6 many TRBV30 TRBD1 TGTGCCTGGAGGGGACAGGGTTATTCACCCCTCCACTTT CAWRGQGYSPLHF
TRBJ1-2 . TRBV12-3/TRBV12-4 . TGTGCCAGCAGTTTAAGAATTAGGGATGGCTACACCTTC CASSLRIRDGYTF
TRBJ1-1 . TRBV6-7 TRBD1 TGTGCCAGCAGCCTCCGGACAGGTCTGAAGAATGCTGAAGCTTTCTTT CASSLRTGLKNAEAFF
TRBJ2-7 many TRBV7-3 . TGTGCCAGCAGCTCCGACTACGAGCAGTACTTC CASSSDYEQYF
TRBJ1-1 few TRBV29-1 . TGCAGCGTGCGCCGGGATTCACTGATGAACACTGAAGCTTTCTTT CSVRRDSLMNTEAFF
TRBJ2-7 . TRBV3-1 . TGTGCCAGCAGCCAAACAAACTACGAGCAGTACTTC CASSQTNYEQYF
TRBJ2-4 . TRBV18 TRBD1 TGTGCCAGCTCACCGCCCTTCGACAGGGGAAGTAACATTCAGTACTTC CASSPPFDRGSNIQYF
TRBJ2-2 . TRBV30 . TGTGCCTGGAGTGTACTAGTGTCGGAAGGAGCGAGCCCGAACACCGGGGAGCTGTTTTTT CAWSVLVSEGASPNTGELFF
TRBJ1-5 . TRBV7-2 . TGTGCCAGCAGCTTTAGTTTCGGAAGCAATCAGCCCCAGCATTTT CASSFSFGSNQPQHF
TRBJ2-3 few TRBV9 TRBD2 TGTGCCAGCGCGCTAACTAGCGCAGATACGCAGTATTTT CASALTSADTQYF
TRBJ1-1 . TRBV5-1 TRBD1 TGCGCCAGCAGCTATTTCACAGGGGACACTGAAGCTTTCTTT CASSYFTGDTEAFF
TRBJ2-5 few TRBV5-1 . TGCGCCAGCAGCTTGGCACAGCAAGAGACCCAGTACTTC CASSLAQQETQYF
TRBJ1-5 . TRBV20-1 TRBD1 TGCAGTGCTAGTTCTCAGGGGGCCCAGCCCCAGCATTTT CSASSQGAQPQHF
TRBJ2-1 many TRBV5-5 . TGTGCCAGCAGCTTGGGACCCAACAATGAGCAGTTCTTC CASSLGPNNEQFF
TRBJ2-3 few TRBV7-2 . TGTGCCAGCAGTTCGGACTATGGTACGCAGTATTTT CASSSDYGTQYF
TRBJ1-1 . TRBV12-3/TRBV12-4 . TGTGCCAGCAGTCAACAGGGAGGGTACACTGAAGCTTTCTTT CASSQQGGYTEAFF
TRBJ2-1 . TRBV6-5 . TGTGCCAGCAGTTACTCGGGGGGGCGGCTACCCTACAATGAGCAGTTCTTC CASSYSGGRLPYNEQFF
TRBJ2-5 . TRBV29-1 . TGCAGCGCTCTGCGACAGCTCCGGGAGACCCAGTACTTC CSALRQLRETQYF
TRBJ1-1 . TRBV11-1 . TGTGCCAGCAGCTTAGGAGAACGTAAGCGAGCTTTCTTT CASSLGERKRAFF
TRBJ1-2 few TRBV7-9 . TGTGCCAGCAGCTTGTCGGGCAAGCTAGGCGGCTACACCTTC CASSLSGKLGGYTF